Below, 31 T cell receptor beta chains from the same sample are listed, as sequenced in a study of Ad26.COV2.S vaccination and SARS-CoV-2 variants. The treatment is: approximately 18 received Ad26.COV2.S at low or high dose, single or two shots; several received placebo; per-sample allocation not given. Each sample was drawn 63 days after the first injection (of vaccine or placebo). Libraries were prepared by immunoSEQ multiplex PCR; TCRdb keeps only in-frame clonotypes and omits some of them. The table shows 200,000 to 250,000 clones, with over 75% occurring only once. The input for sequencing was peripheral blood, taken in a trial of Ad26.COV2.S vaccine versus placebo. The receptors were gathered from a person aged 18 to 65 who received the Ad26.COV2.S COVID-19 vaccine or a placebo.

The CDR3, as DNA: TGCGCCAGCAGCCAAGACCCAGGAAACTACGAGCAGTACTTC. The encoded protein is CASSQDPGNYEQYF. This chain joins TRBV4-3 and TRBJ2-7; D unclear. Germline V gives CDR1 LGHNA, CDR2 YSLEER. Between the trimmed V and J ends, which lost 0 bases and 3 bases, there was a span of 9 bases. The CDR3 consists of 14 residues.

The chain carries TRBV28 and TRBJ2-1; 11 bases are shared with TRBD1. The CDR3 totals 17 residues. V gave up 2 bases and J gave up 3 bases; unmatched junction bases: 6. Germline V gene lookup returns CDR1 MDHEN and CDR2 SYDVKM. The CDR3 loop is CASSLIGQGAGYNEQFF. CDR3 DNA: TGTGCCAGCAGTTTAATAGGACAGGGGGCAGGCTACAATGAGCAGTTCTTC.

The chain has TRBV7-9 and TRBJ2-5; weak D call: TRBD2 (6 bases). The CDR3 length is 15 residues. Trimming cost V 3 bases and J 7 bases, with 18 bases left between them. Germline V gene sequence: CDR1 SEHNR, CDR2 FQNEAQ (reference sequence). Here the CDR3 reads CASSLRGTSSGTQYF. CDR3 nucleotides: TGTGCCAGCAGCTTGAGGGGAACTAGCTCCGGGACCCAGTACTTC.

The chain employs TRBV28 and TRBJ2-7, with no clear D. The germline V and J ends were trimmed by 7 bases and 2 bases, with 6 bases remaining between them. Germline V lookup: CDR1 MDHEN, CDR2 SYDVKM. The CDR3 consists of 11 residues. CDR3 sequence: CASTGPYEQYF. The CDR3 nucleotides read TGTGCCAGCACCGGTCCCTACGAGCAGTACTTC.

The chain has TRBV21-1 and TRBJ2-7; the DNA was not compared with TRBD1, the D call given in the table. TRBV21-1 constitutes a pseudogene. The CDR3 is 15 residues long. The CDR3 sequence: CASSANRGWGPAEYF. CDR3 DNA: TGTGCCAGCAGCGCAAACAGGGGGTGGGGTCCCGCGGAGTACTTC.

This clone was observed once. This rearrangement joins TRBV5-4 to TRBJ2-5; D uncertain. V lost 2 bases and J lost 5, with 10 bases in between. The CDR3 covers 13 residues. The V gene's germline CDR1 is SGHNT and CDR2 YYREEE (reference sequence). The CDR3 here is CASSFRDVETQYF. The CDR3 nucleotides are TGTGCCAGCAGCTTTAGGGATGTGGAGACCCAGTACTTC.

As DNA, the CDR3 is TGTGCTTGGGCCCCCACGGTCTCCCAGCGGGAGCAGTACTTC. Translating it yields CAWAPTVSQREQYF. The chain couples TRBV30 to TRBJ2-7; possibly TRBD2 for D (5 bases). The length of the CDR3 is 14 residues. Germline assignment: CDR1 GTSNPN and CDR2 SVGIG (reference sequence).

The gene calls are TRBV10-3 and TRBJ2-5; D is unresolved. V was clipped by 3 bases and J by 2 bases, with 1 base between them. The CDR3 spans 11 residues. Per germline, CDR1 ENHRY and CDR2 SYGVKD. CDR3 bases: TGTGCCATCAGTGATCAAGAGACCCAGTACTTC. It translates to CAISDQETQYF.

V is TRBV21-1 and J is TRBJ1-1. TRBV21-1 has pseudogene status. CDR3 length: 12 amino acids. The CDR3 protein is CANKSASTEAFF. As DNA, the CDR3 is TGTGCCAACAAAAGCGCGAGCACTGAAGCTTTCTTT.

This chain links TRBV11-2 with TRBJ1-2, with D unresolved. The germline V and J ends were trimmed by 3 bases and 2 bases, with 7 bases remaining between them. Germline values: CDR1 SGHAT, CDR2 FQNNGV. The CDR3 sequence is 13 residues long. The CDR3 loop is CASSFAGNYGYTF. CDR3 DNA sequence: TGTGCCAGCAGCTTCGCCGGGAACTATGGCTACACCTTC.

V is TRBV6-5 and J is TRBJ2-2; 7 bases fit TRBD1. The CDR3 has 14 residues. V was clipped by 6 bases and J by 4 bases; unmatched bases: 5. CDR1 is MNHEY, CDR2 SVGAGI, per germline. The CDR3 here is CASSWGQITGELFF. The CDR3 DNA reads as TGTGCCAGCAGCTGGGGACAGATCACCGGGGAGCTGTTTTTT.

The CDR3 DNA reads TGTGCCTGGAGAACCGGGACAGGGATGTACGAGCAGTACTTC. Translating gives CAWRTGTGMYEQYF. The V and J genes are TRBV30 and TRBJ2-7, with 9 positions matching TRBD1. Germline V gives CDR1 GTSNPN, CDR2 SVGIG (reference sequence). V shed 3 bases, J shed 4 bases, and the junction held 7 bases outside the gene matches. CDR3 size: 14 residues.

CDR3 region: CASSPAGQGSLSYTF. The CDR3 DNA is TGTGCCAGCTCCCCGGCAGGACAGGGTTCCTTGAGCTACACCTTC. V gene TRBV18 combines with J gene TRBJ1-2, with TRBD1 matching 8 bases. J was trimmed by 9 bases and V by 6 bases; bases with no gene match: 15. CDR1 and CDR2 from the germline V gene are KGHSH and LQKENI. The CDR3 is made up of 15 amino acids.

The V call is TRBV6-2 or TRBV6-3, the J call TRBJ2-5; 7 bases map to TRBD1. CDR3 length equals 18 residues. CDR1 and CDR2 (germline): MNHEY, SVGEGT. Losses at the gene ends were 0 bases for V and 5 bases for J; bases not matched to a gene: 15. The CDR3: CASSYSYPGQWFGETQYF. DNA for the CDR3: TGTGCCAGCAGTTACTCGTATCCGGGACAGTGGTTTGGGGAGACCCAGTACTTC.

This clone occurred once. CDR3 region: CASNPGQASDTQYF. CDR3 nucleotides: TGTGCCAGCAACCCGGGACAGGCTTCGGATACGCAGTATTTT. The J gene is TRBJ2-3, the V gene TRBV6-2 or TRBV6-3; 8 nucleotides agree with TRBD1. Germline V lookup: CDR1 MNHEY, CDR2 SVGEGT. V lost 7 bases, J lost 6 bases, and 9 bases stayed unmatched. CDR3 size: 14 residues.

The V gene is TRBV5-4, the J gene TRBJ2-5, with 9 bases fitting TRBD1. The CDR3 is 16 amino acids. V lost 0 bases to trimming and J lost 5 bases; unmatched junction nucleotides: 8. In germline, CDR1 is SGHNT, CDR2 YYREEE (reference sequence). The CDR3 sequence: CASSLGGDRVGETQYF. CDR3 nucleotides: TGTGCCAGCAGCTTGGGAGGGGACAGGGTAGGGGAGACCCAGTACTTC. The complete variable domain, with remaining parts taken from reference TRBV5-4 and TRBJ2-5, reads ETGVTQSPTHLIKTRGQQVTLRCSSQSGHNTVSWYQQALGQGPQFIFQYYREEENGRGNFPPRFSGLQFPNYSSELNVNALELDDSALYLCASSLGGDRVGETQYFGPGTRLLVL.

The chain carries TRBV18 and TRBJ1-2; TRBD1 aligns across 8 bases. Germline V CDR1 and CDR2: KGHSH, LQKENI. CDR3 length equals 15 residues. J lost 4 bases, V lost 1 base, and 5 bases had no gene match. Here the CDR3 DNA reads TGTGCCAGCTCACCACGTCCGGGACAGGCCTATGGCTACACCTTC. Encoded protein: CASSPRPGQAYGYTF.

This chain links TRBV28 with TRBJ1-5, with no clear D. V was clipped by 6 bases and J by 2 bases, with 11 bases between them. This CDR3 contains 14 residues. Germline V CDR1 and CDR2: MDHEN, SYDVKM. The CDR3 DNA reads TGTGCCAGCAGCCCTGCCAGTGGCAATCAGCCCCAGCATTTT. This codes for CASSPASGNQPQHF. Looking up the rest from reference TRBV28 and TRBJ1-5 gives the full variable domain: DVKVTQSSRYLVKRTGEKVFLECVQDMDHENMFWYRQDPGLGLRLIYFSYDVKMKEKGDIPEGYSVSREKKERFSLILESASTNQTSMYLCASSPASGNQPQHFGDGTRLSIL.

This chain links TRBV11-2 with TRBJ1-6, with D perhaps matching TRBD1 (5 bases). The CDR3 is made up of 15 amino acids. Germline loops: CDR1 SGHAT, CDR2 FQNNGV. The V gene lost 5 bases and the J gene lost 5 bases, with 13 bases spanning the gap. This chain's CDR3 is CASSGIGAHNSPLHF. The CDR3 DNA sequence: TGTGCCAGCAGCGGAATCGGGGCACATAATTCACCCCTCCACTTT. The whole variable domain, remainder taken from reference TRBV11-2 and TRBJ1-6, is EAGVAQSPRYKIIEKRQSVAFWCNPISGHATLYWYQQILGQGPKLLIQFQNNGVVDDSQLPKDRFSAERLKGVDSTLKIQPAKLEDSAVYLCASSGIGAHNSPLHFGNGTRLTVT.

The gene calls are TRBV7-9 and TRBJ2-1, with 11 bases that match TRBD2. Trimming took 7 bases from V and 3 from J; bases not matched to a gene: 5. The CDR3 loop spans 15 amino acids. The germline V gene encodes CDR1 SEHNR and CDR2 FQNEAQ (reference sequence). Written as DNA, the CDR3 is TGTGCCAGCAATACCGGGACTAGCGGCTACAATGAGCAGTTCTTC. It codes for CASNTGTSGYNEQFF.

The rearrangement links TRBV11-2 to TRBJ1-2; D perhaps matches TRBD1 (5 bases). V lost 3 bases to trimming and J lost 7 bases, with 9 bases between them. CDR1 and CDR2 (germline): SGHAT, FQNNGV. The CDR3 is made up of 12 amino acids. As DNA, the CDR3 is TGTGCCAGCAGCTTCCGCGGGGCTGGCTACACCTTC. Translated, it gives CASSFRGAGYTF.

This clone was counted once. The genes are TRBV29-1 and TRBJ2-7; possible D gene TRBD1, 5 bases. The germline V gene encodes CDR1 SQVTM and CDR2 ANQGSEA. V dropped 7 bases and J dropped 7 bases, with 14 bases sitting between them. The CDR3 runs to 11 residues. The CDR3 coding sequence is TGCAGCGCGAAAGGGGTCGGGGAGCAGTACTTC. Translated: CSAKGVGEQYF.

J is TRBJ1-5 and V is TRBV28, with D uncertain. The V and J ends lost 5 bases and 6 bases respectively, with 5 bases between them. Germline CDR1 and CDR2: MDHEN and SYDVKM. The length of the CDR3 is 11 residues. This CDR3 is CASSGSQPQHF. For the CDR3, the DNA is TGTGCCAGCAGTGGGAGTCAGCCCCAGCATTTT.

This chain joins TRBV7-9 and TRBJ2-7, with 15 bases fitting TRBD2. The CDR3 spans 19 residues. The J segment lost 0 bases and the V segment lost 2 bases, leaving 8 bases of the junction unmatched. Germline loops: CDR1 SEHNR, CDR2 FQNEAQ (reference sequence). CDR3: CASSLLWGLAGGGSYEQYF. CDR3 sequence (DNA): TGTGCCAGCAGCTTACTGTGGGGACTAGCGGGAGGCGGCTCCTACGAGCAGTACTTC.

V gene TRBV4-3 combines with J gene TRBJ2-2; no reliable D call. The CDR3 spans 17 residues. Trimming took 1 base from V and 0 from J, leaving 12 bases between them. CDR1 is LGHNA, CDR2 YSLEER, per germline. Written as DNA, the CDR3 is TGCGCCAGCAGCCAAGGGCCCTCGAAAACGAACACCGGGGAGCTGTTTTTT. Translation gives CASSQGPSKTNTGELFF.

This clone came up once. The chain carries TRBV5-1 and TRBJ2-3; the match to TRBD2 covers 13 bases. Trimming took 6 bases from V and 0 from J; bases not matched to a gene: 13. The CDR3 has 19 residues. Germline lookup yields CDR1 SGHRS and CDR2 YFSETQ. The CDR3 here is CASTPLAGGPGTSTDTQYF. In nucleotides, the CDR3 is TGCGCCAGCACACCACTAGCGGGAGGGCCCGGGACTAGCACAGATACGCAGTATTTT.

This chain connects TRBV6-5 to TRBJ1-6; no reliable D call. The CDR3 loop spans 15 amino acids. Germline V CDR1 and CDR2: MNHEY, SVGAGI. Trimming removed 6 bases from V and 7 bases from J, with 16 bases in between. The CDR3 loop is CASSPLDGRNSPLHF. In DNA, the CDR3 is TGTGCCAGCAGCCCACTCGACGGGCGGAATTCACCCCTCCACTTT.

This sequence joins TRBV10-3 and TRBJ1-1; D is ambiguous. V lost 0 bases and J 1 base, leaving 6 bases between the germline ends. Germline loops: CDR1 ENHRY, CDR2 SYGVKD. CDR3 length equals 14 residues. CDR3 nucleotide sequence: TGTGCCATCAGTGAGTCTGTGGGGAACACTGAAGCTTTCTTT. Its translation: CAISESVGNTEAFF.

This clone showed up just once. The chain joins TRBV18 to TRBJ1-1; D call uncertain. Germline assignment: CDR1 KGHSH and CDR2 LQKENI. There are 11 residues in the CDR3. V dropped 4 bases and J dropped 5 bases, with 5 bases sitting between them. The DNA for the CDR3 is TGTGCCAGCTCACAATCAACTGAAGCTTTCTTT. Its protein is CASSQSTEAFF.

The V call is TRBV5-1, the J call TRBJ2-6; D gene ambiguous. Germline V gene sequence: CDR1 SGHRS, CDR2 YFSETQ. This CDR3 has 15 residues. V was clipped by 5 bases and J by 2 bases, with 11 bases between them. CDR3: CASSPVRPGANVLTF. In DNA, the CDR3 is TGCGCCAGCAGTCCTGTCCGCCCTGGGGCCAACGTCCTGACTTTC.

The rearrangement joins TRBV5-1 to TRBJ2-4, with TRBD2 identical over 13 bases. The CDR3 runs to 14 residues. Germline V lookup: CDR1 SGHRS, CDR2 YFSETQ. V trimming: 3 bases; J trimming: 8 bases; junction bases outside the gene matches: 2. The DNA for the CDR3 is TGCGCCAGCAGCTCCGGACTAGCGGGGGACATTCAGTACTTC. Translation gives CASSSGLAGDIQYF.